Listed here are 23 T cell receptor beta chains from one sample, sequenced in a study of cytomegalovirus exposure and HLA in healthy donors. With 60 Vbeta and 13 Jbeta primers, the PCR was carried out. The protocol was immunoSEQ multiplex PCR, while the TCRdb copy is restricted to in-frame clones and leaves out a portion. The sample lists approximately 160,000 clones; over 65% were seen once. What was sequenced was PBMCs. The receptor source for this set is a woman aged 25 to 39 in good health and CMV-seropositive.

This clone was seen more than once but under ten times. It is unclear where the CDR3 begins or ends on the DNA, so no DNA is shown, and the CDR3 is as TCRdb lists it. The chain is built from TRBV28 and TRBJ1-5. CDR1 and CDR2 (germline): MDHEN, SYDVKM. The CDR3 comprises 16 residues, both ends counted. CDR3 amino acids: CASSTSTEGSNQPQHF.

V usage is TRBV5-8 and J usage is TRBJ1-4, with a weak D call TRBD1 (6 bases). CDR1 is SGHTS and CDR2 is YDEGEE in the germline V gene. This CDR3 has 18 residues. V lost 4 bases and J lost 0, with 19 bases in between. This chain's CDR3 is CASSLLRGTLATNEKLFF. For the CDR3, the DNA is TGTGCCAGCAGCCTACTGAGGGGGACACTTGCAACTAATGAAAAACTGTTTTTT.

About this clone: This sample also contains other DNA sequences that code for the same CDR3. The chain has TRBV4-1 and TRBJ2-7, with D maybe TRBD2 (5 bases). In germline, CDR1 is MGHRA, CDR2 YSYEKL. V dropped 1 base and J dropped 0 bases, with 7 bases sitting between them. The CDR3 is made up of 14 amino acids. As DNA, the CDR3 is TGCGCCAGCAGCCAAGGCCGGGGCTCCTACGAGCAGTACTTC. It translates to CASSQGRGSYEQYF.

This clone was seen a handful of times. The rearrangement uses TRBV5-1 and TRBJ1-4; D might be TRBD1 (5 bases). CDR3 size: 16 residues. Germline lookup yields CDR1 SGHRS and CDR2 YFSETQ. Trimming took 0 bases from V and 4 from J, leaving 13 bases between them. DNA for the CDR3: TGCGCCAGCAGCTTGGTGGGGCTTCAGGATAATGAAAAACTGTTTTTT. Amino acids: CASSLVGLQDNEKLFF.

This clone showed up just a few times. V usage is TRBV2 and J usage is TRBJ2-3, with TRBD2 identical over 15 bases. CDR1 and CDR2 from the germline V gene are SNHLY and FYNNEI. With V trimmed by 6 bases and J by 2 bases, 3 bases remained unmatched. This CDR3 has 16 residues. The CDR3 is CASRGLAGGITDTQYF. Here the CDR3 DNA reads TGTGCCAGCAGGGGACTAGCGGGAGGAATCACAGATACGCAGTATTTT.

This clone came up a few times. The V call is TRBV20-1, the J call TRBJ2-1; D ambiguous. CDR1 DFQATT and CDR2 SNEGSKA come from the germline V gene (reference sequence). The germline V and J ends were trimmed by 2 bases and 5 bases, with 4 bases remaining between them. The CDR3 consists of 11 residues. The CDR3 protein is CSARSNNEQFF. The CDR3 nucleotides read TGCAGTGCTAGATCTAACAATGAGCAGTTCTTC.

CDR3 bases: TGTGCCAGCAGTTCGACCGGGACAGGGGTCGACGAGCAGTACTTC. Translating it yields CASSSTGTGVDEQYF. J is TRBJ2-7 and V is TRBV28, with TRBD1 identical over 10 bases. V was clipped by 4 bases and J by 5 bases; unmatched bases: 8. The CDR3 is 15 residues long. The V gene's germline CDR1 is MDHEN and CDR2 SYDVKM. Variable domain in full (rest from reference TRBV28 and TRBJ2-7): DVKVTQSSRYLVKRTGEKVFLECVQDMDHENMFWYRQDPGLGLRLIYFSYDVKMKEKGDIPEGYSVSREKKERFSLILESASTNQTSMYLCASSSTGTGVDEQYFGPGTRLTVT.

The V gene is TRBV27, the J gene TRBJ2-7; tentatively, D is TRBD2 (6 bases). The CDR3 has 17 amino acids. Trimming cost V 0 bases and J 2 bases, with 17 bases left between them. Germline V CDR1 and CDR2: MNHEY, SMNVEV (reference sequence). The chain's CDR3 is CASSLSFRGTQTYEQYF. The CDR3 region has the DNA TGTGCCAGCAGTTTATCATTCCGGGGGACGCAAACCTACGAGCAGTACTTC.

The chain employs TRBV28 and TRBJ2-1; 10 nucleotides align to TRBD2. The CDR3 has 16 amino acids. V was pared by 3 bases and J by 4 bases, with 6 bases of the junction left unmatched. Germline CDR1 is MDHEN and CDR2 is SYDVKM. The CDR3 nucleotides read TGTGCCAGCAGTTTGTCTAGCGGGAGTGCGTACAATGAGCAGTTCTTC. Translated: CASSLSSGSAYNEQFF.

J is TRBJ1-4 and V is TRBV30; weak D call: TRBD1 (5 bases). Germline V gene sequence: CDR1 GTSNPN, CDR2 SVGIG (reference sequence). CDR3 length: 13 residues. Trimming took off 4 bases at V and 8 bases at J, with 14 bases between the two ends. For the CDR3, the DNA is TGTGCCTGGAACTTCATGGGGGGGGAAAAACTGTTTTTT. Encoded protein: CAWNFMGGEKLFF.

The chain is built from TRBV5-4 and TRBJ2-1, with TRBD2 matching 14 bases. The J segment lost 0 bases and the V segment lost 4 bases, leaving 6 bases of the junction unmatched. This CDR3 is built from 18 residues. Per the germline V gene, CDR1 is SGHNT and CDR2 is YYREEE (reference sequence). This CDR3 is CASSPGGTSGSSYNEQFF. The CDR3 coding sequence is TGTGCCAGCAGCCCTGGTGGGACTAGCGGGAGCTCCTACAATGAGCAGTTCTTC.

The chain employs TRBV27 and TRBJ2-5; 7 bases fit TRBD2. Germline V lookup: CDR1 MNHEY, CDR2 SMNVEV (reference sequence). This CDR3 has 15 residues. Losses at the gene ends were 0 bases for V and 0 bases for J; bases not matched to a gene: 1. The DNA of the CDR3 is TGTGCCAGCAGTTTATCGGGAGGGTACCAAGAGACCCAGTACTTC. It encodes CASSLSGGYQETQYF.

V usage is TRBV15 and J usage is TRBJ2-3; 8 nucleotides align to TRBD1. Trimming removed 3 bases from V and 9 bases from J; junction bases left unmatched: 5. This CDR3 spans 13 amino acids. The germline CDR1 and CDR2 sequences are LNHNV and YYDKDF (reference sequence). CDR3 sequence: CATSSDGQGTQYF. The CDR3 coding sequence is TGTGCCACCAGCAGTGACGGACAGGGAACGCAGTATTTT.

The gene calls are TRBV27 and TRBJ2-1; D uncertain. This CDR3 contains 13 residues. CDR1 and CDR2 from the germline V gene are MNHEY and SMNVEV (reference sequence). Trimming left V 5 bases short and J 6 bases short, with 11 bases between. In nucleotides, the CDR3 is TGTGCCAGCAGTCCACAATTAAGCAATGAGCAGTTCTTC. Translation gives CASSPQLSNEQFF.

The CDR3 DNA follows: TGCAGTACCGGGACAGGGGATGAGCAGTTCTTC. This gives the protein CSTGTGDEQFF. The chain joins TRBV20-1 to TRBJ2-1; 10 bases map to TRBD1. Looked up from germline, CDR1 is DFQATT and CDR2 is SNEGSKA (reference sequence). Trimming cost V 8 bases and J 8 bases; bases outside gene matches: 3. This CDR3 comprises 11 residues.

V gene TRBV6-1 combines with J gene TRBJ2-7; D possibly corresponds to TRBD1 (5 bases). The CDR3 covers 14 residues. Germline V gives CDR1 MNHNS, CDR2 SASEGT. The germline V and J ends were trimmed by 4 bases and 2 bases, with 12 bases remaining between them. In DNA form, the CDR3 reads TGTGCCAGCAGTGTTCCAGGGTACCCCTACGAGCAGTACTTC. As protein: CASSVPGYPYEQYF.

This chain joins TRBV5-4 and TRBJ1-2; the match to TRBD1 covers 8 bases. The junction had 12 bases not matched to a gene; V was cut back by 0 bases and J by 8 bases. CDR3 length: 16 amino acids. Germline CDR1 is SGHNT and CDR2 is YYREEE (reference sequence). CDR3 residues: CASSLGMGQAIQGYTF. For the CDR3, the DNA is TGTGCCAGCAGCTTGGGCATGGGACAGGCGATACAGGGCTACACCTTC.

The CDR3 region is CASSLTGRDGYTF. In DNA, the CDR3 is TGTGCCAGCAGTTTGACAGGGCGAGATGGCTACACCTTC. This chain joins TRBV28 and TRBJ1-2; 7 bases agree with TRBD1. Germline values: CDR1 MDHEN, CDR2 SYDVKM. This CDR3 is 13 amino acids long. V was pared by 3 bases and J by 6 bases, with 4 bases of the junction left unmatched.

The rearrangement links TRBV7-8 to TRBJ2-5, with 7 bases that match TRBD1. Germline V lookup: CDR1 SGHVS, CDR2 FQNEAQ. The junction had 13 bases not matched to a gene; V was cut back by 3 bases and J by 9 bases. CDR3 length equals 15 residues. Written as DNA, the CDR3 is TGTGCCAGCAGCTTCGACAGGGTGGCCGGTTGGGCCCAGTACTTC. Encoded protein: CASSFDRVAGWAQYF.

The chain couples TRBV18 to TRBJ2-5; 7 bases are a match to TRBD2. CDR1 is KGHSH, CDR2 LQKENI, per germline. J gave up 2 bases and V 3 bases, and 9 bases lay outside the gene matches. CDR3 size: 16 residues. DNA of the CDR3: TGTGCCAGCTCACCCCGGGATGAGCGGGATCAAGAGACCCAGTACTTC. Translation gives CASSPRDERDQETQYF.

This clone showed up just a few times. V usage is TRBV5-4 and J usage is TRBJ1-2; TRBD1 matches at 10 bases. This CDR3 comprises 16 residues. In germline, CDR1 is SGHNT, CDR2 YYREEE (reference sequence). Trimming at V came to 0 bases and at J to 4 bases, leaving 6 bases not matched to a gene. CDR3 residues: CASSLGGTGVSYGYTF. CDR3 nucleotides: TGTGCCAGCAGCTTGGGAGGGACAGGGGTTTCCTATGGCTACACCTTC.

The rearrangement links TRBV15 to TRBJ2-5, with TRBD2 identical over 8 bases. The germline gives CDR1 LNHNV, CDR2 YYDKDF (reference sequence). The junction had 10 bases not matched to a gene; V was cut back by 0 bases and J by 4 bases. The CDR3 has 17 amino acids. The DNA of the CDR3 is TGTGCCACCAGCAGAGATCGAGGCGGGAGGTTTCTAGAGACCCAGTACTTC. Residues: CATSRDRGGRFLETQYF.

This chain connects TRBV27 to TRBJ2-5, with 7 bases matching TRBD1. The V gene's germline CDR1 is MNHEY and CDR2 SMNVEV (reference sequence). CDR3 length: 13 residues. V shed 11 bases and J 2 bases; nucleotides not matched to a gene: 8. The DNA for the CDR3 is TGTGCCGTAAGGGGGCCAGGACAAGAGACCCAGTACTTC. Its translation is CAVRGPGQETQYF.